The 15 T cell receptor beta chains in this list originate from one sample, sequenced in a study of monozygotic twins with cystic fibrosis. Using immunoSEQ multiplex PCR, the repertoire was profiled, and TCRdb retains in-frame clones only, with some absent. Among about 35,000 clones listed, just over 65% were seen once. The sample consisted of blood. The receptors were gathered from a girl between 10 and 17 years old with cystic fibrosis.

The V and J genes are TRBV30 and TRBJ2-7, with D tentatively TRBD1 or TRBD2 (5 bases each). The CDR3 length is 13 residues. V shed 2 bases and J shed 6 bases, with 14 bases lying between them. The germline V gene has CDR1 GTSNPN and CDR2 SVGIG (reference sequence). CDR3 coding DNA: TGTGCCTGGAGTCCCCTGGGGGATTCCGAGCAGTACGTC. Encoded protein: CAWSPLGDSEQYV.

The chain couples TRBV7-8 to TRBJ1-2; D is unresolved. The germline V and J ends were trimmed by 5 bases and 6 bases, with 19 bases remaining between them. CDR1 and CDR2 from the germline V gene are SGHVS and FQNEAQ. The CDR3 extends over 15 amino acids. For the CDR3, the DNA is TGTGCCAGCAGCCAGATAACGACCCCCCAGGATGGCTACACCTTC. It specifies CASSQITTPQDGYTF.

The CDR3 sequence: CASSLIQRTNTGELFF. CDR3 sequence (DNA): TGTGCCAGCAGCTTAATCCAACGTACGAACACCGGGGAGCTGTTTTTT. The V gene is TRBV7-2, the J gene TRBJ2-2, with D uncertain. The V end was cut by 2 bases, the J end by 0 bases, with 10 bases between. Germline V CDR1 and CDR2: SGHTA, FQGNSA. The CDR3 loop spans 16 amino acids. Looking up the rest from reference TRBV7-2 and TRBJ2-2 gives the full variable domain: GAGVSQSPSNKVTEKGKDVELRCDPISGHTALYWYRQSLGQGLEFLIYFQGNSAPDKSGLPSDRFSAERTGGSVSTLTIQRTQQEDSAVYLCASSLIQRTNTGELFFGEGSRLTVL.

The J gene is TRBJ1-5, the V gene TRBV19; maybe TRBD1 (6 bases). V lost 6 bases and J 3 bases, leaving 27 bases between the germline ends. Looked up from germline, CDR1 is LNHDA and CDR2 is SQIVND (reference sequence). This CDR3 has 19 amino acids. CDR3 residues: CASSHRGGASIRSNQPQHF. CDR3 nucleotides: TGTGCCAGTAGCCACCGTGGGGGCGCGTCGATCCGATCCAATCAGCCCCAGCATTTT.

In this sample, this clone turned up a few times. V usage is TRBV18 and J usage is TRBJ2-7, with D possibly called TRBD1 or TRBD2 (5 bases each). Germline V gene lookup returns CDR1 KGHSH and CDR2 LQKENI. The CDR3 runs 16 residues. The ends were cut back, 3 bases at V and 3 bases at J, with 18 bases in the middle. CDR3 in amino acids: CASSPRTGRKLYEQYF. CDR3 nucleotide sequence: TGTGCCAGCTCACCGAGAACGGGACGGAAACTCTACGAGCAGTACTTC.

This rearrangement joins TRBV29-1 to TRBJ2-1, with no clear D. CDR3 length: 11 residues. Per the germline V gene, CDR1 is SQVTM and CDR2 is ANQGSEA. Trimming shortened V by 3 bases and J by 12 bases, and 12 bases separated the two germline ends. Here the CDR3 DNA reads TGCAGCGTTGAGTTAACGGCTGGGCAGTTCTTC. This sequence encodes CSVELTAGQFF.

The count of this clone is one. The chain couples TRBV9 to TRBJ2-3; 9 bases map to TRBD2. The CDR3 is 17 residues long. V dropped 4 bases and J dropped 5; count of bases not matched to a gene: 14. Germline CDR1 is SGDLS and CDR2 is YYNGEE. CDR3 loop: CASSFPRGGRAQDTQYF. CDR3 nucleotide sequence: TGTGCCAGCAGCTTCCCTCGGGGCGGGAGGGCCCAAGATACGCAGTATTTT.

V usage is TRBV30 and J usage is TRBJ2-3; no reliable D call. V lost 0 bases, J lost 0 bases, and 7 bases lay in between. The length of the CDR3 is 14 residues. Germline V CDR1 and CDR2: GTSNPN, SVGIG (reference sequence). In DNA form, the CDR3 reads TGTGCCTGGAGTGTACAAGTGAGCACAGATACGCAGTATTTT. This translates into CAWSVQVSTDTQYF.

V and J are TRBV21-1 and TRBJ1-2. TRBV21-1 is classified as a pseudogene. The CDR3 spans 13 residues. For the CDR3, the DNA is TGTGCCAGCTTATTGGGGGGTCACTATGGCTACACCTTC. As protein: CASLLGGHYGYTF.

V usage is TRBV5-1 and J usage is TRBJ2-7; the match to TRBD2 covers 9 bases. Germline V gives CDR1 SGHRS, CDR2 YFSETQ. The CDR3 runs 15 residues. Trimming at V came to 4 bases and at J to 5 bases, leaving 10 bases not matched to a gene. The CDR3 coding sequence is TGCGCCAGCAGCAACCCTGCGGGAGGGCCGGACGAGCAGTACTTC. Amino acids: CASSNPAGGPDEQYF.

The table lists this clone with a few counts. Because the CDR3 is missing its conserved closing phenylalanine or tryptophan, this is likely a read error. The DNA is omitted, as the CDR3 cannot be located on it reliably, and the CDR3 follows TCRdb's listing. The J gene is TRBJ2-7, the V gene TRBV27; TRBD2 is the table's D call, not checked against the DNA. The length of the CDR3 is 12 amino acids, counting both ends. Germline CDR1 is MNHEY and CDR2 is SMNVEV (reference sequence). The CDR3: CASSPPEEGPSA.

This chain's CDR3 is CASSLQTGGAGELFF. CDR3 nucleotide sequence: TGTGCCAGCTCACTTCAGACAGGGGGAGCCGGGGAGCTGTTTTTT. This rearrangement joins TRBV18 to TRBJ2-2; TRBD1 agrees at 9 bases. The CDR3 has 15 residues. Germline CDR1 KGHSH, CDR2 LQKENI. The J segment lost 6 bases and the V segment lost 4 bases, leaving 6 bases of the junction unmatched.

V usage is TRBV5-1 and J usage is TRBJ2-5, with D possibly TRBD2 on 5 matching bases. The CDR3 sequence is 15 residues long. The germline gives CDR1 SGHRS, CDR2 YFSETQ. V was clipped by 2 bases and J by 1 base, with 12 bases between them. CDR3: CASSFSGSSQETQYF. The CDR3 coding sequence is TGCGCCAGCAGCTTCTCGGGAAGCAGCCAAGAGACCCAGTACTTC.

The chain uses TRBV7-2 and TRBJ1-1, with TRBD1 identical over 7 bases. The germline CDR1 and CDR2 sequences are SGHTA and FQGNSA. J gave up 5 bases and V 4 bases, and 4 bases lay outside the gene matches. This CDR3 contains 13 residues. CDR3 nucleotide sequence: TGTGCCAGCAGCTCAGACAGGGTGACTGAAGCTTTCTTT. Its protein is CASSSDRVTEAFF. Using reference TRBV7-2 and TRBJ1-1 for the parts outside the CDR3, the full variable domain is GAGVSQSPSNKVTEKGKDVELRCDPISGHTALYWYRQSLGQGLEFLIYFQGNSAPDKSGLPSDRFSAERTGGSVSTLTIQRTQQEDSAVYLCASSSDRVTEAFFGQGTRLTVV.

This clone turned up a few times. The chain joins TRBV19 to TRBJ2-7; D could derive from TRBD1 or TRBD2 (5 bases each). V was shortened by 4 bases and J by 3 bases, with 7 bases between the two germline ends. CDR1 is LNHDA and CDR2 is SQIVND in the germline V gene (reference sequence). The CDR3 consists of 12 residues. Here the CDR3 DNA reads TGTGCCAGTAGTACAGGGAGCTACGAGCAGTACTTC. It translates to CASSTGSYEQYF.